This is a list of T cell receptor beta chains from one sample in a study of T-cell reconstitution after alpha-beta-depleted transplantation in children. TCRdb re-derived calls from the PCR reads in MiXCR, one entry per CDR3 protein. The sample carries around 450,000 distinct CDR3 sequences, about 45% recorded once. This sample comprised PBMCs, obtained before TCRalphabeta/CD19-depleted stem cell transplant. The receptor source for this set is a girl aged 2-15 years with aplastic anemia, due to receive a stem cell transplant. Both conserved end residues are part of each CDR3. A D gene is named only where the DNA matches it firmly.

D gene | V gene | CDR3 protein
- | TRBV6-1 | CASSEPQPQHF
TRBD2 | TRBV20-1 | CSASPRGGRAYEQYF
TRBD1 | TRBV29-1 | CSGDRGGGELFF
- | TRBV4-1 | CASKAASYNEQFF
- | TRBV20-1 | CSARDIQGVGGYTF
- | TRBV19 | CASSGMVGTEAFF
TRBD2 | TRBV29-1 | CSVASGGANEQFF
TRBD1 | TRBV5-5 | CASRRDSGSTDTQYF
- | TRBV4-3 | CSSSQDRGDNEKLFF
TRBD2 | TRBV3-1 | CASSPRVIAGHEQYF
- | TRBV29-1 | CSVADPGYTDTQYF
- | TRBV20-1 | CSARDRRRQSNNYGYTF
TRBD2 | TRBV28 | CASSRAGGTETQYF
- | TRBV29-1 | CSVVPDTDYEQYF
- | TRBV12-3/TRBV12-4 | CASSSGTFGHSPLHF
TRBD1 | TRBV28 | CASSEPTGSTDTQYF
- | TRBV5-1 | CASSYSYEQFF